This TCR beta chain appears in the sequencing data of a study of blood T cells in healthy people across ages. V was cut by 3 bases and J by 2 bases, with 11 bases left in between. The CDR3 is 14 amino acids. Germline V lookup: CDR1 SGHTA, CDR2 FQGNSA. Around 9.5 milliliters of peripheral blood were drawn from each donor. Isolated PBMCs totaled at least 7 million in each sample. Then a second PCR, running roughly 6 to 11 cycles, was carried out with a sample-barcoded 5' primer and a J-beta primer mix. Using its own MiXCR run on the 5' RACE reads, TCRdb lists one record per CDR3 protein. The sample has 1.5 million to 2 million distinct CDR3 sequences, around 50% seen once; the top ten hold over 2%. Overall study findings and caveats: Roughly linear age-related decline in beta diversity appeared, significant by age around 42. Long-lived donors exceeded aged donors in naive CD4+ cells and diversity.

Details on this clonotype: The antigen is unknown.

This TCR derives from a woman in her 40s in good health. The genes are TRBV7-2 and TRBJ2-7, with D tentatively TRBD2 (5 bases). The specimen sequenced was blood. CDR3 in DNA: TGTGCCAGCAGCTTCAGAGCGGCCCCCTACGAGCAGTACTTC. Protein product: CASSFRAAPYEQYF.